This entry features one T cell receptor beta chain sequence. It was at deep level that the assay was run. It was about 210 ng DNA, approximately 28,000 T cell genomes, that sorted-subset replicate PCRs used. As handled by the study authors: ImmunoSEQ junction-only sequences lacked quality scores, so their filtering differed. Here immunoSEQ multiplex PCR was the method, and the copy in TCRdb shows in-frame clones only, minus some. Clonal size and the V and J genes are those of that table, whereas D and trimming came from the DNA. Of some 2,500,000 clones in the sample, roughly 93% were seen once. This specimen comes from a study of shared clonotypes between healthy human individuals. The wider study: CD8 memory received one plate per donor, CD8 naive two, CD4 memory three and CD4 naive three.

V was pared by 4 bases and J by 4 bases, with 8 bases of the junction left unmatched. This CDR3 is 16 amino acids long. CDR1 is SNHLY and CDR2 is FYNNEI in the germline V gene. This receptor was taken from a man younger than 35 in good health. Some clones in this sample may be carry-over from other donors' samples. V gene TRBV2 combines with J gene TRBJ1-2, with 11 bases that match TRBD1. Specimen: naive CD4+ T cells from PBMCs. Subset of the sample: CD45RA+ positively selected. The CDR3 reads CASSVGQGATSYGYTF. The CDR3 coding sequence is TGTGCCAGCAGTGTTGGACAGGGGGCGACCTCCTATGGCTACACCTTC.